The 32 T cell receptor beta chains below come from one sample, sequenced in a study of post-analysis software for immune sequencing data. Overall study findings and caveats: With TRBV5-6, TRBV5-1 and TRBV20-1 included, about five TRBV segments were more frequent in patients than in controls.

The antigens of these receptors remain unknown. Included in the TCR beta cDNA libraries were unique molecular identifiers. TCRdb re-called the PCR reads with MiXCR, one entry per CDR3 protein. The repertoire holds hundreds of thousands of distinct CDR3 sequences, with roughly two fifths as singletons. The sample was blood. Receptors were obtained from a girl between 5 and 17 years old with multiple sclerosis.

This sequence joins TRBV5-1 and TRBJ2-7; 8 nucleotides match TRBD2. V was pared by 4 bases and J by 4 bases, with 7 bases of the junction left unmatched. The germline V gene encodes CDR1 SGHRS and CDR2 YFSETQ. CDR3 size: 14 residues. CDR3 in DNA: TGCGCCAGCAGCACCGGACTAGCAGCATACGAGCAGTACTTC. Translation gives CASSTGLAAYEQYF. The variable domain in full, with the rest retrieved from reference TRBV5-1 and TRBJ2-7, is KAGVTQTPRYLIKTRGQQVTLSCSPISGHRSVSWYQQTPGQGLQFLFEYFSETQRNKGNFPGRFSGRQFSNSRSEMNVSTLELGDSALYLCASSTGLAAYEQYFGPGTRLTVT.

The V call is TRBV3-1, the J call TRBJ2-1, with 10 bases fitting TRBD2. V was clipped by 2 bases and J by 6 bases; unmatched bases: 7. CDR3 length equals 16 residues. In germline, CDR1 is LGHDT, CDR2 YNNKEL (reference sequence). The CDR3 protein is CASSQLAGVRFNEQFF. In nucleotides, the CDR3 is TGTGCCAGCAGCCAACTAGCGGGAGTGCGTTTCAATGAGCAGTTCTTC.

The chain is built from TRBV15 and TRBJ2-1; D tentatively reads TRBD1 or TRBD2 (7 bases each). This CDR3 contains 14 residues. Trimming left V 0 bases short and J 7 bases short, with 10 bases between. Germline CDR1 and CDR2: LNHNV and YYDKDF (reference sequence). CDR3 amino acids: CATSRDQGGNEQFF. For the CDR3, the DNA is TGTGCCACCAGCAGAGATCAGGGGGGGAATGAGCAGTTCTTC.

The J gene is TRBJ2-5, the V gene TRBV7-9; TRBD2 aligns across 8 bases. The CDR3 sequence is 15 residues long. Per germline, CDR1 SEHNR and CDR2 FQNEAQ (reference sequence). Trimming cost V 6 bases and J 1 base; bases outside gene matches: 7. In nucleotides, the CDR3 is TGTGCCAGCAGACGGCGGACTAGCCGCCAAGAGACCCAGTACTTC. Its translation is CASRRRTSRQETQYF. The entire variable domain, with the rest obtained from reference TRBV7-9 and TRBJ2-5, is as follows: DTGVSQNPRHKITKRGQNVTFRCDPISEHNRLYWYRQTLGQGPEFLTYFQNEAQLEKSRLLSDRFSAERPKGSFSTLEIQRTEQGDSAMYLCASRRRTSRQETQYFGPGTRLLVL.

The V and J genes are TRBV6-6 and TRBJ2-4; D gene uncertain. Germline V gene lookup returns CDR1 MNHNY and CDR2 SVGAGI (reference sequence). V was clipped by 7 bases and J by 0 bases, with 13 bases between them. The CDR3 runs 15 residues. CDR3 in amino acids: CASMSPRLAKNIQYF. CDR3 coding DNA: TGTGCCAGCATGAGCCCGCGGTTAGCCAAAAACATTCAGTACTTC.

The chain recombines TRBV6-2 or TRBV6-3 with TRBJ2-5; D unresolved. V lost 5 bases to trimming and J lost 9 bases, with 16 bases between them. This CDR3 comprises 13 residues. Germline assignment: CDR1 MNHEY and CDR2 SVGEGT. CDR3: CASSRIRTRAQYF. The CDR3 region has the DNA TGTGCCAGCAGTCGTATTCGGACCCGGGCCCAGTACTTC.

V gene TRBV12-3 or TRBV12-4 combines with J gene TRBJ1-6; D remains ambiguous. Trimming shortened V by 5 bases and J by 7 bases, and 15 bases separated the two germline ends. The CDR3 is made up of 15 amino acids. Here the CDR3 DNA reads TGTGCCAGCAGTGTCCATCTTGGGCGAAATTCACCCCTCCACTTT. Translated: CASSVHLGRNSPLHF.

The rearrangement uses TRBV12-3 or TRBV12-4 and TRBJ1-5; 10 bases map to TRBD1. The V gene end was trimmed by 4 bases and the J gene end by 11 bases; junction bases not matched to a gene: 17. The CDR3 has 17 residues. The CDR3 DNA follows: TGTGCCAGCAGTTCAACCCCGGACAGGGGGGCATCAGCAGCCCAGCATTTT. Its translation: CASSSTPDRGASAAQHF.

The CDR3 bases are TGTGCCAGCAGCCAAACGTTCTATGGCTACACCTTC. Its translation is CASSQTFYGYTF. This chain links TRBV12-3 or TRBV12-4 with TRBJ1-2; D gene ambiguous. V was shortened by 6 bases and J by 4 bases, with 9 bases between the two germline ends. The CDR3 is 12 residues long.

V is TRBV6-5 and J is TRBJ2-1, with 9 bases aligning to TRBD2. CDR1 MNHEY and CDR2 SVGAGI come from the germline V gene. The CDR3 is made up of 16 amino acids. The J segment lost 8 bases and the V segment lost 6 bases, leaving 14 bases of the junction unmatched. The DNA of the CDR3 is TGTGCCAGCAGCAGTTCAAGCGGAGCGGGAGGCGATGAGCAGTTCTTC. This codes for CASSSSSGAGGDEQFF.

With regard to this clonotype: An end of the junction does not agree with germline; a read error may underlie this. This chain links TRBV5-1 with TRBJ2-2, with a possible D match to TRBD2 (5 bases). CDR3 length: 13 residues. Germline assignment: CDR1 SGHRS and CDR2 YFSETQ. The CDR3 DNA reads TGTGCCAGCAGCTTTTGGGAGTCCGGGGAGCTGTTTTTT. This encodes CASSFWESGELFF.

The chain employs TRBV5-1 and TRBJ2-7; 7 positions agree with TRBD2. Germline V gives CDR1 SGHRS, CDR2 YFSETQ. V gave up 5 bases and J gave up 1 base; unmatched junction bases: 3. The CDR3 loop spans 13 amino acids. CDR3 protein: CASRVGGSYEQYF. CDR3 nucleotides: TGCGCCAGCAGAGTGGGGGGGTCCTACGAGCAGTACTTC.

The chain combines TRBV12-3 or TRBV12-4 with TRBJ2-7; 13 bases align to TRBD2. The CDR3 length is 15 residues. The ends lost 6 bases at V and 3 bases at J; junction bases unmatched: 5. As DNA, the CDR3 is TGTGCCAGCAGCTCAGGACTAGCGGGAGTCTACGAGCAGTACTTC. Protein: CASSSGLAGVYEQYF.

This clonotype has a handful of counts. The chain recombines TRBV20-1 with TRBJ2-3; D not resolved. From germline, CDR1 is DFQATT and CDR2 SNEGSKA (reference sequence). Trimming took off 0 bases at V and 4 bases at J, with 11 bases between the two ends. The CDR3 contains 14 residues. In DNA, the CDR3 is TGCAGTGCTAGAGAAGAGGTTAGAGCAGATACGCAGTATTTT. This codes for CSAREEVRADTQYF.

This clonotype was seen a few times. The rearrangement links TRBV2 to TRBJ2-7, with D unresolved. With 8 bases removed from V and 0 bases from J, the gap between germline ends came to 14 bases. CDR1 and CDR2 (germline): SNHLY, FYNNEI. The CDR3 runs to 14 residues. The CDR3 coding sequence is TGTGCCAGCCCCGGGTTACGAAGCTCCTACGAGCAGTACTTC. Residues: CASPGLRSSYEQYF.

CDR3 sequence: CASSWQVRSYEQYF. In DNA form, the CDR3 reads TGTGCCAGCAGTTGGCAGGTTAGATCGTACGAGCAGTACTTC. The chain is built from TRBV12-3 or TRBV12-4 and TRBJ2-7; no clear D gene. This CDR3 is 14 amino acids long. V shed 4 bases and J shed 4 bases, with 14 bases lying between them.

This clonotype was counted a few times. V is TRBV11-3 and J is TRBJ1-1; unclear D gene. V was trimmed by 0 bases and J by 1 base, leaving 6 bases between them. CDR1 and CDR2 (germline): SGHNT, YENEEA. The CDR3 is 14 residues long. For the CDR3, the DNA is TGTGCCAGCAGCTTAGAGACCGGGAACACTGAAGCTTTCTTT. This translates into CASSLETGNTEAFF. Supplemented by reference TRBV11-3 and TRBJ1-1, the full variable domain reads EAGVVQSPRYKIIEKKQPVAFWCNPISGHNTLYWYLQNLGQGPELLIRYENEEAVDDSQLPKDRFSAERLKGVDSTLKIQPAELGDSAVYLCASSLETGNTEAFFGQGTRLTVV.

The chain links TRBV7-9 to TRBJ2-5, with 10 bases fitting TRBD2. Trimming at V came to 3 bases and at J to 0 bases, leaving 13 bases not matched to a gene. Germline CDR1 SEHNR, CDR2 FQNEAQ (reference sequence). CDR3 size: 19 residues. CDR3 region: CASSFRRGTSAAYQETQYF. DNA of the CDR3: TGTGCCAGCAGCTTCCGACGAGGGACTAGCGCCGCATACCAAGAGACCCAGTACTTC.

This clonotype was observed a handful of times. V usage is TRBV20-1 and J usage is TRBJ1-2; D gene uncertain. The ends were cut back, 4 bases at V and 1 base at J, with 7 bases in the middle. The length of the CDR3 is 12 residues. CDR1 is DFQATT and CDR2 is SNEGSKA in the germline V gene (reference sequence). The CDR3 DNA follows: TGCAGTGCTATGTCCAGTAACTATGGCTACACCTTC. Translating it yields CSAMSSNYGYTF.

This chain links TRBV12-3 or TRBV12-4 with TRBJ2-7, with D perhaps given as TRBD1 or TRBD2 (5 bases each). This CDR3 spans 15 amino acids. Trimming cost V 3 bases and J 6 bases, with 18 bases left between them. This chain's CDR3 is CASSFRGQGGGEQYF. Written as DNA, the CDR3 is TGTGCCAGCAGTTTTAGAGGGCAGGGCGGAGGCGAGCAGTACTTC.

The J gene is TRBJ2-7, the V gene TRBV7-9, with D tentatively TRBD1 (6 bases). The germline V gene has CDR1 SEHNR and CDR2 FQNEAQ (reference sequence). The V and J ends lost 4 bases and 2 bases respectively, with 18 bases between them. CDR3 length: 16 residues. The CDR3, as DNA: TGTGCCAGCAGCTCCGCCGGGTCGTCAGGGGCCTACGAGCAGTACTTC. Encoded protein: CASSSAGSSGAYEQYF.

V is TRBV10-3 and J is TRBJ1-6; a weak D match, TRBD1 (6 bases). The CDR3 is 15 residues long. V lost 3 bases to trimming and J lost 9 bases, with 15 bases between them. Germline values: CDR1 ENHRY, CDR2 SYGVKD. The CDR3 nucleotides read TGTGCCATCAGTGAAGGGGGGGCCTTTTTTTCACCCCTCCACTTT. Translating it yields CAISEGGAFFSPLHF.

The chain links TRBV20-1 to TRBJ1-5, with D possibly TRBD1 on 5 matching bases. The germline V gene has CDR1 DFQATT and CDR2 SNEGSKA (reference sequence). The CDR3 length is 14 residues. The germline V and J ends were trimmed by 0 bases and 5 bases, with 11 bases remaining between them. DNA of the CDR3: TGCAGTGCTAGAGATTTTCAAGGGGATCAGCCCCAGCATTTT. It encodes CSARDFQGDQPQHF.

In DNA, the CDR3 is TGCGCCAGCAGCTCCGGACAGGACGTGGTCGCTTATGGCTACACCTTC. Amino acid sequence: CASSSGQDVVAYGYTF. The rearrangement links TRBV5-1 to TRBJ1-2, with 7 bases fitting TRBD1. The CDR3 spans 16 residues. Germline V lookup: CDR1 SGHRS, CDR2 YFSETQ. V was clipped by 3 bases and J by 5 bases; unmatched bases: 13.

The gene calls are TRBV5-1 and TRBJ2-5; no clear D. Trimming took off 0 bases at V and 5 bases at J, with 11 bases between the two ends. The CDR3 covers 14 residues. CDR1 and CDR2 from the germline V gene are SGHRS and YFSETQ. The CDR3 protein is CASSLEGKRETQYF. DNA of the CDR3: TGCGCCAGCAGCTTGGAGGGTAAGAGGGAGACCCAGTACTTC.

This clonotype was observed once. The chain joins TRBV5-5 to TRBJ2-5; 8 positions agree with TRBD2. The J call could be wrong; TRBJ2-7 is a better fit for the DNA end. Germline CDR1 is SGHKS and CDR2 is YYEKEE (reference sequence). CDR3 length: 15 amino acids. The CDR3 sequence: CASSLAGSGTNEQYF. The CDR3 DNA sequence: TGTGCCAGCAGCTTGGCCGGTAGCGGGACTAACGAGCAGTACTTC.

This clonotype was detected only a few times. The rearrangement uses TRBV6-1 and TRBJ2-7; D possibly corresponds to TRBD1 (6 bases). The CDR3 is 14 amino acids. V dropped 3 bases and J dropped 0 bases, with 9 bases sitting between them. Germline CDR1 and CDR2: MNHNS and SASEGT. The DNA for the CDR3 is TGTGCCAGCAGTGACAGGGGAGTCTCCTACGAGCAGTACTTC. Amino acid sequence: CASSDRGVSYEQYF.

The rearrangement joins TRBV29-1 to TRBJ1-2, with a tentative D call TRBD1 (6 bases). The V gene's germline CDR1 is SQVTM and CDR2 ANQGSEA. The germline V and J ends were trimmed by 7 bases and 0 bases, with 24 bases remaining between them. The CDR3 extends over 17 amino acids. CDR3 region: CSASTRGPGTSNYGYTF. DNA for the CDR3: TGCAGCGCATCGACTCGGGGGCCAGGGACCTCTAACTATGGCTACACCTTC.

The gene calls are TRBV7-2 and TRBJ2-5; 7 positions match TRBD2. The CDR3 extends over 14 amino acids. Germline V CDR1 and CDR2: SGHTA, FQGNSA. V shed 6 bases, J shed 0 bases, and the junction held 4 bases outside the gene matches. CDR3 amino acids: CASRATSDQETQYF. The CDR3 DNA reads TGTGCCAGCAGAGCTACTAGCGACCAAGAGACCCAGTACTTC.

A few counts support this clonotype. For the CDR3, the DNA is TGTGCCACGGGGACAGGGGGTTTCTACAATGAGCAGTTCTTC. Its translation: CATGTGGFYNEQFF. The chain uses TRBV24-1 and TRBJ2-1; 11 bases agree with TRBD1. The CDR3 is 14 residues long. Germline CDR1 reads KGHDR; CDR2 reads SFDVKD. V shed 10 bases and J 3 bases; nucleotides not matched to a gene: 4.

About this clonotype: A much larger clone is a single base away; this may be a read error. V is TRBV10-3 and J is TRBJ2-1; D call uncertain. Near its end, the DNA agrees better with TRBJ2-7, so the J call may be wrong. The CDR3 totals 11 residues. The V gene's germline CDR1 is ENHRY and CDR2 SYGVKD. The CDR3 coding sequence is TGTGCCATCGGGTCCTACAATGAGCAGTACTTC. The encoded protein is CAIGSYNEQYF.

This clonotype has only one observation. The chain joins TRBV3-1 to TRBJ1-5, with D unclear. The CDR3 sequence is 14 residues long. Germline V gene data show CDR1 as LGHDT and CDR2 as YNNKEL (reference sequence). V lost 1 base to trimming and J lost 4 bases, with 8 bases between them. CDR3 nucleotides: TGTGCCAGCAGCCAAGCGTTGTTAAATCAGCCCCAGCATTTT. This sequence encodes CASSQALLNQPQHF.